This is a list of T cell receptor beta chains from one sample in a study of T cell responses to AZD1222 COVID-19 vaccine. Generated by immunoSEQ multiplex PCR, the TCRdb table keeps only in-frame clones and is missing some. The sample comprises some 140,000 clones, over 90% of which are singletons, and around 5.4% rests with the top ten. Material: peripheral blood, obtained on day 0 of AZD1222 vaccination. Receptors were obtained from an adult in good health. The conserved cysteine and the conserved F or W are not part of the CDR3 here.

CDR3 | J | V
ASSEAGVDEQY | TRBJ2-7 | TRBV28
ASSEVRQGGSYEQY | TRBJ2-7 | TRBV19
ASSPSAKRTDTQY | TRBJ2-3 | TRBV18
ATSRDAARELF | TRBJ2-2 | TRBV15
SASLEDRINSPLH | TRBJ1-6 | TRBV20-1
ASSEVGVYEQY | TRBJ2-7 | TRBV6-1
ASSRRYTEAF | TRBJ1-1 | TRBV12-3/TRBV12-4
ASSFTSGRNTGELF | TRBJ2-2 | TRBV7-6
ASSLASGAYQETQY | TRBJ2-5 | TRBV11-2
ASSPWDRVKLF | TRBJ1-4 | TRBV3-1/TRBV3-2
ASWNEKLF | TRBJ1-4 | TRBV28
ASSIGARVTPGELF | TRBJ2-2 | TRBV19
ASSPYRENQPQH | TRBJ1-5 | TRBV18
ASSLLGDYHEQY | TRBJ2-7 | TRBV7-9
ASSQEPPGTFFYEQY | TRBJ2-7 | TRBV3-1/TRBV3-2
ASSEARGTSADEQY | TRBJ2-7 | TRBV6-1
ASTPENRGEAF | TRBJ1-1 | TRBV4-1
SVTTGSGYT | TRBJ1-2 | TRBV29-1
ASSQEAAGGTEAF | TRBJ1-1 | TRBV4-1
AWSGRQGSGNQPQH | TRBJ1-5 | TRBV30
ASSLLSSGGDNEQF | TRBJ2-1 | TRBV7-9
ASRAPGQQFNEQF | TRBJ2-1 | TRBV6-5